The TCR beta chain under discussion was sequenced for a study of shared clonotypes between healthy human individuals (dated by TCRdb to 2018 to 2020). In terms of the full investigation: A couple of women and a few men aged 18 to 49 years were included in the cohort. Leukapheresis yielded between about 0.9 and 10 billion PBMCs per donor. To increase sequencing depth and limit assay-specific biases, TCR repertoire library preparation and sequencing were carried out by different laboratories using diverse techniques. For each donor, three plates each were used for CD4 naive and CD4 memory, two plates were used for CD8 naive, and one plate was used for CD8 memory. The study deeply sequenced blood TCR repertoires of several healthy adults to estimate repertoire size and the extent of clonotype sharing between individuals.

General findings and caveats noted by the study authors: Only blood was sampled, and tissue TCR repertoires likely differ from those in blood. Estimated clonotype richness was generally larger for naive than for memory subsets. The small number of donors limited the genetic and exposure-history diversity represented. Compared with non-shared clonotypes, clonotypes shared by all four sorted-subset donors had higher generation probabilities. Pairwise subsampling led to the expectation that sequencing depth would affect the degree of clonotype sharing among donors. When four donors were compared, the shared fraction of clonotypes was 5% to 6.5% for naive CD4, 3.5% to 4% for naive CD8, about 2.4% for memory CD4, and roughly 0.43% for memory CD8. Incomplete sequencing was indicated by rarefaction of sorted-subset datasets, despite the large sequencing depth.

The donors were healthy, HIV-negative adults with no recently reported acute infections or vaccinations. All donors were Caucasian adults living in Nashville, Tennessee, USA. CD4+ T cells were enriched by magnetic negative selection, after which naive cells were positively selected on CD45RA and the negative fraction was taken as the memory subset. Blood was obtained by leukapheresis, after which PBMCs were separated by Ficoll-Histopaque density gradient centrifugation and cryopreserved in liquid nitrogen vapor phase. Analytical flow cytometry was used to check the purity and quantity of each magnetically sorted T cell population. Genomic DNA was isolated from each sorted fraction and quantified by UV absorbance on a Nanodrop 2000c. For CDR1 and CDR2, the germline V gene lists SQVTM and ANQGSEA. At the junction V is shortened by 6 bases and J by 4 bases; bases outside the gene matches: 10. From its cysteine to its phenylalanine, the CDR3 spans 15 amino acids. The read is trimmed to its CDR3 DNA, 45 bases read in frame from base 1.

A remark on this clone: The target of this receptor is not known. Within one base of it there is no much larger clone, and no base qualities were kept.

Using the deep immunoSEQ assay, TCR CDR3 regions were amplified from genomic DNA by multiplex PCR. For each cell subset, the extracted genomic DNA was distributed evenly across all wells of several immunoSEQ 96-well plates, and each plate served as one replicate. For sorted subsets, about 210 ng of genomic DNA, equivalent to 25,000 to 35,000 T cell genomes, went into each replicate PCR. Purified libraries were quantified with a Qubit 3.0 fluorometer, sized on a Bioanalyzer 2100, and re-quantified with the KAPA Library Quantification kit. A separate single-read 150-cycle Illumina NextSeq 550 flow cell was used to sequence each immunoSEQ 96-well plate. As for how the authors treated the data: Because only junctional sequences without quality scores were contained in the immunoSEQ output, filtering matching that applied to full-length reads could not be performed. Sequences were annotated with PyIR, a Python wrapper for IgBLAST v1.9, and V/J genes and CDR3 were assigned using IMGT germline references. Reads with weak V/J assignments (E-value above 1e-6), missing CDR3, stop codons, out-of-frame junctions, or ambiguous translated residues were removed. V3J clonotypes were defined as sequences sharing the same inferred V gene, J gene, and CDR3 amino acid sequence. The percentage overlap between two repertoires was calculated by dividing the number of shared unique clonotypes by the size of the smaller repertoire. RTK rarefaction, the Chao1 estimator, and Recon v2.1 estimates of unobserved clonotypes were used to assess repertoire richness. For all TCRbeta clonotypes obtained by the gDNA method from a handful of donors, generation probabilities were computed with OLGA. TCRdb stores this immuneACCESS table with in-frame sequences only. Part of the clones is absent; in the studies checked, under half of the shortfall reflects unresolved V genes, and no reason is known for the rest. That table furnishes V, J and clone size, whereas the DNA furnished D and trimming. In this sample the table shows about 1.5 million clones, around 95% of which occur a single time. Over 1% of the sample is taken by the ten largest.

The sequenced sample consisted of naive CD4+ T cells sorted from blood. Per the publication, the cell subset or site label means: CD45RA+ positively selected. This chain joins TRBV29-1 to TRBJ2-1, with 9 bases matching TRBD2. The receptor's source is a man in his thirties or forties in good health. The nucleotides read TGCAGCGTGGGGAGAGCGGGAGGCTATTACAATGAGCAGTTCTTC. The encoded protein is CSVGRAGGYYNEQFF.